The 3 T cell receptor beta chains given below trace back to one sample, sequenced in a study of response to subunit inactivated influenza vaccine. TCRdb itself ran the RT-PCR reads through MiXCR, one entry per CDR3 protein. Here the sample spans roughly 790,000 distinct CDR3 sequences, 21% being singletons. Sequencing used PBMCs from blood, obtained about 5 days after vaccination. The receptor source for this set is a man aged 45-60 years who received an inactivated influenza vaccine.

The chain combines TRBV20-1 with TRBJ2-7; a possible D gene is TRBD1 (6 bases). Germline CDR1 and CDR2: DFQATT and SNEGSKA (reference sequence). This CDR3 contains 12 residues. V lost 5 bases to trimming and J lost 5 bases, with 13 bases between them. CDR3 nucleotide sequence: TGCAGTGCTCCCGGCAGGGGCAACGAGCAGTACTTC. It encodes CSAPGRGNEQYF.

The V call is TRBV4-3, the J call TRBJ2-5, with D possibly matching TRBD2 (6 bases). This CDR3 region has 13 residues. V lost 4 bases and J 2 bases, leaving 8 bases between the germline ends. Germline loops: CDR1 LGHNA, CDR2 YSLEER. The CDR3 nucleotides are TGCGCCAGCAGCCCGGACTATCAAGAGACCCAGTACTTC. This sequence encodes CASSPDYQETQYF.

V gene TRBV6-1 combines with J gene TRBJ1-1, with 10 bases lining up with TRBD1. The CDR3 extends over 15 amino acids. V lost 6 bases and J lost 2; bases outside the gene matches: 6. Germline CDR1 reads MNHNS; CDR2 reads SASEGT. The CDR3 nucleotides are TGTGCCAGCAGACTAGGGGACAGGGGAAACACTGAAGCTTTCTTT. Translating gives CASRLGDRGNTEAFF.